Included here is one TCR beta chain sequence, with context. Its antigen specificity is not known. Nothing much larger sits one base from this clone, and base qualities are not available. The cohort comprised some 700 healthy bone marrow donors. At the time of sampling, every cohort member was nominally healthy, though immune exposures that went unrecorded were likely present. The donor was CMV seronegative and belonged to the group of around 350 seronegative cohort members. Each donor provided a peripheral blood sample, and peripheral blood mononuclear cells were used for TCR beta sequencing. Genomic DNA extraction from the blood cell samples was performed with the Qiagen DNeasy Blood Extraction Kit. The CDR3 holds 16 amino acids from the cysteine to the phenylalanine. The only DNA kept is the CDR3, 48 bases in frame from the first base. V is clipped by 10 bases and J by 1 base, and the sequence between their germline boundaries is 22 bases long. The germline V gene gives CDR1 as SNHLY and CDR2 as FYNNEI.

Library preparation employed the immunoSEQ multiplex PCR assay. The multiplex PCR relied on a mix of 60 forward primers for TCR Vbeta segments and 13 reverse primers for TCR Jbeta segments. The CDR3 region of rearranged TCR beta genes was amplified from genomic DNA by a multiplex PCR assay. The amplified TCR beta libraries were sequenced on the Illumina HiSeq System as 87-base-pair reads. As for how the authors treated the data: A later analysis counted tens of millions of unique TCR beta chains across the 666 repertoires, and around 9.9 million of these chains were shared by at least two donors. Raw reads were error-corrected and collapsed into unique sequences with a nearest-neighbor algorithm that merged closely related sequences to remove PCR and sequencing errors. To assign V, D and J gene segments, CDR3 sequences were aligned to IMGT reference sequences. Each retained sequence needed at least a six-nucleotide match to both a V gene segment and a J gene segment. A rearrangement counted as productive if the CDR3 had no stop codons and remained in frame with V and J, and every other rearrangement counted as non-productive. CDR3 was defined according to IMGT convention as the region running from the second conserved V-encoded cysteine to the conserved J-encoded phenylalanine. The earlier analysis of about 620 of the donors excluded sequences that lacked an unambiguous match to a single V gene segment. In an earlier analysis of some 590 of the donors, a V segment was called functional when productive rearrangements were above 56.7%, and segregating when the standard deviation between donors exceeded 5%. A statistical classification framework was developed to diagnose cytomegalovirus status using the catalog of TCR beta chain sequences. In a later analysis, TCR nucleotide sequences were compared against IMGT/GENE-DB human TR gene sequences so that V and J genes could be assigned. In a later analysis, CDR3 sequences and most-parsimonious VDJ recombination scenarios were assigned using the TCRdist pipeline. In a later analysis, each TCR beta chain was defined by its CDR3 amino acid sequence together with its V-gene family, and reads lacking a unique V-gene family were excluded. A later analysis removed several hundred highly shared, low-generation-probability nucleotide sequences to deal with suspected cross-contamination and a sequencing artifact. For each public chain, a later analysis derived a clonal expansion index from normalized ranks of inferred template counts within each repertoire. Generation probabilities in a later analysis came from a VDJ recombination model fitted to out-of-frame rearrangements, and those results were checked against IGoR. In a later analysis, TCR-TCR, TCR-HLA and TCR-CMV co-occurrence was scored with hypergeometric tests, and a repertoire-size bias correction was applied to TCR pairs. A later analysis estimated false discovery rates by permuting HLA or CMV assignments 20 times. In a later analysis, co-occurring TCRs were grouped using DBSCAN, and TCRdist sequence similarity was added for clustering within HLA-allele-positive subsets. Co-occurrence clustering excluded repertoires with fewer than 30,000 or more than 120,000 public chains, plus five with anomalous nucleotide sharing. Drawn from immuneACCESS, this table holds only the in-frame rearrangements with V and J called that TCRdb kept. Clones are partly lost; checked studies trace under half to an unresolved V gene and leave the rest unexplained. V and J calls plus clone size are reproduced from that table; the DNA served to infer D and trimming. The sample table lists roughly 160,000 clones, roughly 85% of them with a count of one. The biggest ten clones account for approximately 1.3% of the sample.

This record belongs to a study of cytomegalovirus exposure and HLA in healthy donors (dated 2017 in TCRdb). Study-level background: According to an earlier analysis of 587 of the donors, 150 million to 200 million T cells yielded over 90 million unique TCR beta sequences and less than 300 Gb of sequence data. The study aimed to test whether cataloging public T cell receptors could reveal signatures of past pathogen exposure. On average, roughly 200,000 unique TCR beta nucleotide sequences were sequenced per donor among a few hundred genotyped donors of the cohort, with about 17% of those sequences being non-productive. Roughly 300 gigabases of sequencing data and 78 million or so unique TCR sequences were included in an early release covering roughly 600 HLA-typed donors. Every repertoire in the discovery cohort had been generated on one and the same sequencing platform. Donor age, sex, ethnicity and CMV serostatus were compiled together with the repertoire data. The genetic ancestry cluster associated with self-reported Caucasian donors included 80% to 90% of the approximately 430 genotyped donors. In addition to the first cohort of 650 to 800 subjects, a separate validation cohort of approximately 130 different subjects was used. The study profiled the T cell repertoires of hundreds of subjects by immunosequencing and related them to cytomegalovirus serostatus. A later genetic analysis used genome-wide SNP genotypes for about three fifths of the roughly 700 donors, treating that subset as a discovery cohort. High-throughput TCR immunosequencing, statistical association of individual TCRs with disease status, and machine learning were combined to predict cytomegalovirus infection status. Both class I and class II loci were covered by HLA typing, at four-digit resolution. Rather than using new phenotypic data, the later analysis identified candidate immune exposures from TCR beta sequences and from how often those sequences occurred across donors. Five DR-DQ haplotypes were handled as single units for association and clustering because linkage in the cohort was strong. Typing coverage differed by locus: A, B, C, DRB1 and DQB1 were typed in about 620-630 donors, DQA1 in 500 to 550, DPA1 in some 600, and DPB1 in 400 to 480. A later analysis re-analyzed previously published TCR beta repertoires from 500 to 700 donors and added high-resolution HLA genotyping to study TCR occurrence patterns. To decide whether each TCR beta V gene segment behaved as functional or pseudogenic, an earlier analysis of 587 of the donors relied on high-throughput TCR beta sequencing. Here is what the overall study found, with its caveats: When HLA alleles, especially DR and DQ, strongly co-occurred, attributing TCR associations to individual alleles was difficult. CMV serostatus was the only immune exposure information available for the cohort. Because HLA typing was unavailable for some donors at each locus, only the typed subset was used in association tests. In a later analysis, most CMV-associated TCR beta chains were found to appear HLA-restricted, with HLA associations seemingly driven largely by CMV exposure. Some IMGT-functional V segments, including TRBV6-2 and TRBV6-3, could not be distinguished by the 87-base-pair reads and were therefore excluded. A later analysis found that TCR association rates varied across HLA loci, with DRB1 alleles showing the most associated TCRs and HLA-C alleles the fewest. A later genetic analysis associated a missense DCLRE1C variant with V-gene and J-gene trimming of TCR beta chains, and an independent cohort replicated the association. In a later analysis, HLA-associated TCR beta chains were found to be more clonally expanded and to have lower generation probabilities than equally common non-associated chains. In an earlier analysis of roughly 500 of the donors, most TCR beta V segments appeared in productive rearrangements about 87% or about 30% of the time, broadly matching IMGT annotations. A further reported finding was that TCR beta sequences accurately predicted the HLA-A and HLA-B alleles for most subjects in the first cohort. Only TCR beta chains were sequenced in this cohort, and the absence of alpha or paired-chain data limited detectable features. It was suggested by the authors that the approach could potentially be generalized to other disease states and immunological phenotypes. A later analysis associated about 18,000 TCR beta sequences with specific HLA alleles at a false discovery rate of 0.05. In both the original and validation cohorts, the classifier was reported to diagnose cytomegalovirus status with high specificity and sensitivity. A later analysis reported that several top co-occurrence clusters appeared linked to parvovirus B19, influenza, CMV and Epstein-Barr virus. Most TCR sequences were observed very rarely across donors, whereas some public TCRs were present in many individuals. Roughly uniform sequencing depth across donors was assumed in presence/absence analyses, although this assumption may not hold. A later genetic analysis reported fewer N-insertions in productive TCRs among donors in an Asian-associated ancestry cluster than the roughly 620-donor mean. Because counts were too low, about 15 rarely observed V segments, including chromosome 9 orphons, were left out of the earlier analysis of 587 of the donors. Correlated functional status among segregating V segments might be attributable to linkage disequilibrium, but an unknown experimental factor could not be ruled out. The study gave a list of around 170 TCR beta chains associated with cytomegalovirus. Three of the identified cytomegalovirus-associated TCR beta chains were confirmed in vitro to be specific for cytomegalovirus antigens. The sequencing pipeline was judged likely to have produced a cluster of highly shared sequence variants as a technical artifact.

The sample taken for sequencing was PBMCs. The rearrangement combines TRBV2 with TRBJ1-1, with TRBD1 tentatively as D gene (5 bases match). The sequence came from a man younger than 45 in good health and CMV-seronegative. The base sequence is TGTGCCACCGGACATGGCTTATCCGGTCGGAACACTGAAGCTTTCTTT. Translated, this gives CATGHGLSGRNTEAFF.